The rows below give T cell receptor beta chains drawn from one sample of a study of Ad26.COV2.S vaccination and SARS-CoV-2 variants. The table came from immunoSEQ multiplex PCR; TCRdb's copy has only in-frame clones and leaves some out. The sample lists 200,000 to 250,000 clones, approximately 88% seen once, with around 11% in the top ten. The sample here was peripheral blood, taken in a trial of Ad26.COV2.S vaccine versus placebo. The receptors originated from a person aged 18 to 59 who received the Ad26.COV2.S COVID-19 vaccine or a placebo. The CDR3 runs from the conserved cysteine through the conserved F or W. A D gene is named only where the DNA matches it firmly. Clone size is shown for a subset of rows, as once, few, many or a class of expanded clone.

size,V,J,D,CDR3,DNA
.,TRBV7-6,TRBJ2-2,TRBD1,CASSLPGQRNTGELFF,TGTGCCAGCAGCTTACCGGGACAGCGGAACACCGGGGAGCTGTTTTTT
.,TRBV19,TRBJ1-2,.,CASSRAAFYGYTF,TGTGCCAGTAGTAGGGCAGCCTTCTATGGCTACACCTTC
.,TRBV14,TRBJ2-7,TRBD2,CASSQDRVGGLAVYEQYF,TGTGCCAGCAGCCAAGATAGGGTCGGAGGACTAGCGGTCTACGAGCAGTACTTC
.,TRBV7-8,TRBJ2-5,.,CASSSQGGRQETQYF,TGTGCCAGCAGCTCACAGGGAGGGAGGCAAGAGACCCAGTACTTC
.,TRBV18,TRBJ1-1,.,CASSLDRSRRPEEAFF,TGTGCCAGCTCCCTCGACAGATCGAGGAGGCCCGAGGAAGCTTTCTTT
few,TRBV14,TRBJ1-1,.,CASSRLGPNTEAFF,TGTGCCAGCAGCCGACTGGGGCCTAACACTGAAGCTTTCTTT
once,TRBV5-4,TRBJ2-1,TRBD1,CASNPRQGNEQFF,TGTGCCAGCAACCCCCGACAGGGGAATGAGCAGTTCTTC
.,TRBV6-2/TRBV6-3,TRBJ2-3,.,CASSPPRDTQYF,TGTGCCAGCAGCCCCCCCCGGGATACGCAGTATTTT
.,TRBV30,TRBJ2-1,.,CAWSIGSNNEQFF,TGTGCCTGGAGTATCGGGTCGAACAATGAGCAGTTCTTC
few,TRBV19,TRBJ1-5,.,CASSETGRGQPQHF,TGTGCCAGTAGCGAAACGGGGAGAGGCCAGCCCCAGCATTTT
.,TRBV4-3,TRBJ2-2,TRBD2,CASSRLGGTGELFF,TGCGCCAGCAGCCGCCTCGGGGGGACCGGGGAGCTGTTTTTT
once,TRBV5-6,TRBJ1-2,TRBD1,CASSLGGTGGSFGGYTF,TGTGCCAGCAGCTTGGGCGGGACAGGGGGTTCCTTCGGTGGCTACACCTTC
.,TRBV28,TRBJ1-6,.,CASSSGRRDSPLHF,TGTGCCAGCAGTTCCGGGAGGAGGGATTCACCCCTCCACTTT
.,TRBV5-4,TRBJ1-4,TRBD1,CASSMGGGTVEKLFF,TGTGCCAGCAGCATGGGGGGCGGGACAGTTGAAAAACTGTTTTTT
.,TRBV18,TRBJ2-5,.,CASSPPGTVQETQYF,TGTGCCAGCTCACCGCCAGGGACGGTCCAAGAGACCCAGTACTTC
.,TRBV6-1,TRBJ2-7,TRBD2,CASSEGTSGNNEQYF,TGTGCCAGCAGTGAAGGGACTAGCGGGAACAACGAGCAGTACTTC
.,TRBV7-6,TRBJ1-4,.,CASSRTQLTPTNKNEKLFF,TGTGCCAGCAGTCGTACCCAGCTGACGCCGACTAATAAGAATGAAAAACTGTTTTTT
.,TRBV7-8,TRBJ2-1,.,CASSLKRYYNEQFF,TGTGCCAGCAGCTTGAAGCGGTACTACAATGAGCAGTTCTTC
once,TRBV24-1,TRBJ2-5,TRBD1,CATSSFTGTGDQETQYF,TGTGCCACCAGCAGCTTTACCGGGACAGGAGATCAAGAGACCCAGTACTTC
.,TRBV13,TRBJ2-3,.,CASSLGTGYRTSTDTQYF,TGTGCCAGCAGCTTAGGGACAGGCTACCGGACTAGCACAGATACGCAGTATTTT
.,TRBV9,TRBJ2-5,.,CASSVGLGAGAHQETQYF,TGTGCCAGCAGCGTGGGTTTGGGGGCGGGAGCTCACCAAGAGACCCAGTACTTC
.,TRBV15,TRBJ2-1,.,CATTRFPPPNEQFF,TGTGCCACCACACGATTTCCCCCCCCCAATGAGCAGTTCTTC
.,TRBV11-1,TRBJ1-6,.,CASSLHGNSPLHF,TGTGCCAGCAGCTTACACGGGAATTCACCCCTCCACTTT
few,TRBV28,TRBJ1-5,.,CASSFEDQPQHF,TGTGCCAGCAGTTTTGAGGATCAGCCCCAGCATTTT
.,TRBV7-4,TRBJ2-7,.,CASQTRGHHYEQYF,TGTGCCAGCCAAACGCGGGGACACCACTACGAGCAGTACTTC
.,TRBV30,TRBJ2-7,.,CAWSRNYEQYF,TGTGCCTGGAGTAGAAACTACGAGCAGTACTTC
.,TRBV7-9,TRBJ2-7,.,CASSPLGDLSYEQYF,TGTGCCAGCAGCCCGTTAGGGGACTTGTCCTACGAGCAGTACTTC
.,TRBV4-3,TRBJ2-1,.,CASSWAGYNEQFF,TGCGCCAGCAGCTGGGCGGGGTACAATGAGCAGTTCTTC
once,TRBV27,TRBJ1-2,.,CASSLRTTGIEDGYTF,TGTGCCAGCAGTTTACGGACCACAGGGATAGAGGATGGCTACACCTTC
.,TRBV11-1,TRBJ2-7,.,CASSSPAGQQYF,TGTGCCAGCAGCTCCCCGGCGGGTCAGCAGTACTTC
.,TRBV19,TRBJ1-5,.,CASSNQPQHF,TGTGCCAGTAGCAATCAGCCCCAGCATTTT
.,TRBV7-3,TRBJ1-1,.,CASSLGVGTEAFF,TGTGCCAGCAGCTTAGGGGTAGGGACTGAAGCTTTCTTT
.,TRBV29-1,TRBJ1-4,.,CSVVGHNQLFF,TGCAGCGTTGTGGGCCATAATCAACTGTTTTTT
.,TRBV28,TRBJ2-2,TRBD1,CASTVRRTGGYTGELFF,TGTGCCAGCACCGTAAGAAGGACAGGGGGCTACACCGGGGAGCTGTTTTTT
.,TRBV30,TRBJ2-1,.,CAHNEVGKQGRYNEQFF,TGTGCACACAATGAGGTGGGGAAGCAGGGCCGCTACAATGAGCAGTTCTTC
.,TRBV5-6,TRBJ2-7,.,CASSLDHRGQYF,TGTGCCAGCAGCTTGGACCATCGGGGGCAGTACTTC
.,TRBV24-1,TRBJ2-6,.,CATSDPGHSGANVLTF,TGTGCCACCAGTGATCCCGGGCACTCTGGGGCCAACGTCCTGACTTTC
few,TRBV5-6,TRBJ1-1,TRBD1,CASSRTGGLTEAFF,TGTGCCAGCAGCCGAACAGGGGGGCTCACTGAAGCTTTCTTT
.,TRBV4-3,TRBJ1-4,.,CASSQEEVVDRPATNEKLFF,TGCGCCAGCAGCCAAGAAGAGGTAGTGGATAGACCCGCAACTAATGAAAAACTGTTTTTT
.,TRBV24-1,TRBJ2-3,TRBD1,CATKADRAADTQYF,TGTGCCACCAAAGCGGACAGGGCAGCAGATACGCAGTATTTT
.,TRBV28,TRBJ1-5,.,CASSLLVPSGSNQPQHF,TGTGCCAGCTCTTTACTGGTTCCCTCCGGTAGCAATCAGCCCCAGCATTTT
.,TRBV19,TRBJ2-5,.,CASSIGYNWVAQYF,TGTGCCAGTAGTATCGGGTACAACTGGGTGGCCCAGTACTTC
many,TRBV6-5,TRBJ1-6,.,CASSSGPYNSPLHF,TGTGCCAGCAGTTCCGGGCCATATAATTCACCCCTCCACTTT
few,TRBV5-5,TRBJ1-1,TRBD1,CASSRKQGNTEAFF,TGTGCCAGCAGCCGTAAACAGGGGAATACTGAAGCTTTCTTT
.,TRBV18,TRBJ1-2,TRBD1,CASSPGQGLYGYTF,TGTGCCAGCTCTCCGGGACAGGGGTTATATGGCTACACCTTC
.,TRBV27,TRBJ1-5,.,CASSWGVGQPQHF,TGTGCCAGCAGTTGGGGGGTTGGGCAGCCCCAGCATTTT
.,TRBV7-3,TRBJ2-5,TRBD2,CASSLIAGGKETQYF,TGTGCCAGCAGCTTAATAGCGGGAGGGAAAGAGACCCAGTACTTC
once,TRBV7-8,TRBJ2-3,.,CASSLIGGPRENTQYF,TGTGCCAGCAGCTTAATCGGGGGGCCCCGTGAAAATACGCAGTATTTT
.,TRBV5-4,TRBJ2-7,.,CASSLGDRPGEQYF,TGTGCCAGCAGCTTGGGAGACAGGCCGGGAGAGCAGTACTTC
.,TRBV27,TRBJ1-5,TRBD1,CASSLLADRGRQPQHF,TGTGCCAGCAGTCTATTGGCCGACAGGGGGCGGCAGCCCCAGCATTTT
.,TRBV20-1,TRBJ1-1,.,CSAAQATEAFF,TGCAGTGCGGCACAAGCCACTGAAGCTTTCTTT
.,TRBV5-1,TRBJ1-6,.,CASSLGGSSYNSPLHF,TGCGCCAGCAGCTTGGGCGGTAGCTCCTATAATTCACCCCTCCACTTT
.,TRBV28,TRBJ1-5,.,CASSFPLSSARQRDQPQHF,TGTGCCAGCAGTTTCCCCTTATCCTCTGCGCGACAGCGGGATCAGCCCCAGCATTTT
.,TRBV30,TRBJ1-4,.,CAWGRQHSEKLFF,TGTGCCTGGGGTAGACAGCACAGTGAAAAACTGTTTTTT